The 10 T cell receptor beta chains reported below all come from one sample, sequenced in a study of monozygotic twins with inflammatory bowel disease. With the 5' RACE reads reprocessed, TCRdb shows one record per CDR3 protein and no DNA. The listing records more than 120,000 distinct CDR3 sequences. The sequenced material came from blood. The receptor set was obtained from a human donor with ulcerative colitis or Crohn's disease, or a healthy co-twin of an affected twin (not recorded which).

The genes are TRBV4-3 and TRBJ2-4; the TCRdb D gene call, TRBD1, has no DNA to confirm it. The CDR3 totals 15 residues. Germline CDR1 reads LGHNA; CDR2 reads YSLEER. The CDR3 spells CASSHEGRWGNIQYF.

The chain has TRBV28 and TRBJ2-7; lacking DNA, the TRBD1 call made by TCRdb goes unchecked. CDR3 length: 16 residues. Germline lookup yields CDR1 MDHEN and CDR2 SYDVKM. The CDR3 sequence is CASNPPSSTATYEQYF.

The J gene is TRBJ2-5, the V gene TRBV30; the TRBD1 assignment by TCRdb is unverifiable without DNA. The CDR3 has 13 residues. The germline CDR1 and CDR2 sequences are GTSNPN and SVGIG (reference sequence). CDR3 protein: CAWGQGQGETQYF.

The chain recombines TRBV20-1 with TRBJ2-3; TCRdb proposes TRBD1, but this gene call is untestable without DNA. The CDR3 runs 15 residues. Germline V gene data show CDR1 as DFQATT and CDR2 as SNEGSKA (reference sequence). CDR3 sequence: CSARGVAGPTDTQYF.

The chain links TRBV19 to TRBJ2-2; without DNA, the TCRdb call of TRBD2 cannot be checked. The CDR3 loop spans 15 amino acids. CDR1 LNHDA and CDR2 SQIVND come from the germline V gene (reference sequence). CDR3 protein: CASSAAGPATGELFF.

The chain is built from TRBV27 and TRBJ2-1. The CDR3 covers 16 residues. Germline assignment: CDR1 MNHEY and CDR2 SMNVEV (reference sequence). The CDR3 sequence: CASRRVGGSSYNEQFF.

The chain couples TRBV5-1 to TRBJ2-7; checking the TCRdb D call of TRBD1 is not possible without DNA. CDR3 length: 13 residues. The germline CDR1 and CDR2 sequences are SGHRS and YFSETQ. The CDR3 reads CASSWGQAYEQYF.

The V gene is TRBV5-1, the J gene TRBJ2-7; TCRdb's D call, TRBD1, is unchecked because there is no DNA. CDR3 length: 15 residues. Germline-derived CDR1 and CDR2 are SGHRS and YFSETQ. CDR3 protein: CASSPTPTGPYEQYF.

V is TRBV6-6 and J is TRBJ1-1; the D gene TCRdb calls, TRBD1, cannot be checked with no DNA. The CDR3 covers 12 residues. Germline CDR1 is MNHNY and CDR2 is SVGAGI (reference sequence). CDR3 sequence: CASRVRDSEAFF.

This CDR3 reads CATSDPRRLNEQFF. V usage is TRBV24-1 and J usage is TRBJ2-1; TCRdb reports TRBD1, a call that lacks DNA to check it against. Germline loops: CDR1 KGHDR, CDR2 SFDVKD. The CDR3 contains 14 residues.